This T cell receptor (beta chain) derives from a study of blood T cell repertoires in COVID-19. Produced via immunoSEQ multiplex PCR; TCRdb's table is partial and in-frame only. The table includes fewer than 250,000 clones, roughly nine tenths detected once. V lost 1 base and J 2 bases, leaving 13 bases between the germline ends. This CDR3 region has 16 residues. Germline CDR1 SEHNR, CDR2 FQNEAQ (reference sequence). The sequence came from a man in his 70s with acute or convalescent COVID-19. What was sequenced was peripheral blood. The V and J genes are TRBV7-9 and TRBJ2-3; tentative D call: TRBD1 (6 bases). CDR3 amino acids: CASSLGGRGYTDTQYF. CDR3 bases: TGTGCCAGCAGCTTAGGTGGCAGGGGTTACACAGATACGCAGTATTTT. Complete variable domain (other parts from reference TRBV7-9 and TRBJ2-3): DTGVSQNPRHKITKRGQNVTFRCDPISEHNRLYWYRQTLGQGPEFLTYFQNEAQLEKSRLLSDRFSAERPKGSFSTLEIQRTEQGDSAMYLCASSLGGRGYTDTQYFGPGTRLTVL.